Given below is one T cell receptor beta chain in context. What it recognizes is unknown. One entry per CDR3 protein, called by TCRdb with MiXCR from the 5' RACE reads. The sample has around 440,000 distinct CDR3 sequences; 15% to 20% are singletons. CDR3 length: 14 residues. The germline V and J ends were trimmed by 0 bases and 8 bases, with 11 bases remaining between them. CDR1 is LNHNV, CDR2 YYDKDF, per germline (reference sequence). The sample is drawn from a study of CD8 T cells in ankylosing spondylitis. General study results and limits: Made up of several highly homologous variants, a TCR beta motif appeared characteristic of ankylosing spondylitis blood. Matched ankylosing spondylitis synovial fluid reportedly showed significant enrichment of disease-linked clones.

The chain carries TRBV15 and TRBJ1-5; D call uncertain. The receptor comes from a male donor with ankylosing spondylitis. The sample comprised blood, either unsorted or a sorted T cell fraction (not recorded which). The DNA of the CDR3 is TGTGCCACCAGCAGAGATAGGAGTAGTAAGCCCCAGCATTTT. Amino acid sequence: CATSRDRSSKPQHF.